The present T cell receptor (beta chain) was sequenced within a study of blood T cell repertoires in COVID-19 (dated by TCRdb to 2020 to 2022). In terms of the full investigation: Samples covering the acute and convalescent phases of COVID-19 were provided by collaborators in the United States, Italy and Spain. The prospective study material was composed of cDNA or gDNA derived from T cells, B-cell-depleted T cells, or PBMCs. Deeply sampled blood TCRbeta repertoires from subjects exposed to, actively infected with, or recovered from COVID-19 were included in the dataset. The repertoires were released in a freely available public database meant as a resource for research on the immune response to SARS-CoV-2. The samples were drawn from the first 160 participants of the ongoing ImmuneRACE study and from under 1,500 subjects provided by 6 global collaborators. A de-identified subject ID, COVID-19 status, age in years and sex were almost always included in the sample metadata. HLA class I and class II types, where available, came from metadata supplied by the sample provider rather than from assay-based typing.

Collaborating institutions collected whole blood in K2EDTA tubes following their own protocols. Collaborator samples were shipped for TCRbeta analysis as frozen whole blood, isolated PBMCs, or DNA extracted from either sample type. General study outcomes and caveats: The quantity of clinical and demographic metadata differed by source and by participant and was supplied without curation.

TCRbeta CDR3 regions were amplified from genomic DNA using the immunoSEQ Assay, a bias-controlled multiplex PCR. The paper's data handling went like this. The number of nucleated cells in each sample was estimated by amplification of reference gene primers within the assay. Sequence reads were collapsed and filtered to measure the absolute abundance of every unique TCRbeta CDR3 rearrangement. For each sample, productive Simpson clonality was calculated as the square root of Simpson's diversity index across productive rearrangements. TCRdb took this table from immuneACCESS and kept in-frame rearrangements with V and J called. Such tables lack part of the clones; where checked against another copy, unresolved V genes explain under half of the gap, and the rest is unexplained. That table furnishes V, J and clone size, whereas the DNA furnished D and trimming. The sample has about 95,000 clones on record, less than 85% of them singletons. The ten largest clones take up 24% of the sample.

This clone has only a few counts. There is no known antigen for this receptor. No base-level quality is on record; no much larger clone is a single base apart. From the cysteine up to the phenylalanine, the CDR3 has a length of 14 residues. Just CDR3 DNA is preserved here, 42 bases in frame from base 1. CDR1 and CDR2 are drawn from the germline V gene: MNHNS, SASEGT. Trimming takes 5 bases off V and 4 bases off J; junction bases not matched to a gene: 5. The sequenced sample consisted of peripheral blood. Recombination linked TRBV6-1 to TRBJ1-1; TRBD1 aligns with 9 central bases. The TCR originated in a human donor in a cohort sampled during active COVID-19. The DNA reads TGTGCCAGCAGTTCCGGGACAGGGATCACTGAAGCTTTCTTT. It encodes CASSSGTGITEAFF.